This TCR beta chain is from a study of cytomegalovirus exposure and HLA in healthy donors. PCR amplification relied on 60 Vbeta primers (plus 13 Jbeta primers). Per the study methods: A later analysis tallied approximately 80 million unique TCR beta chains, around 10 million of them shared. The repertoire was sequenced with immunoSEQ multiplex PCR; TCRdb's copy has only in-frame clones and lacks some. V, J and clone size reflect that table, while D and trimming were determined from the DNA. The table lists 120,000 or so clones, 65% to 80% of them singletons. With 2 bases removed from V and 5 bases from J, the gap between germline ends came to 9 bases. The length of the CDR3 is 14 residues. Germline-derived CDR1 and CDR2 are MNHEY and SVGAGI.

The clonotype comes from a man aged 25 to 40 in good health and CMV-seronegative. The chain links TRBV6-5 to TRBJ1-4, with a possible D match to TRBD1 (6 bases). Sequenced sample: PBMCs. CDR3 residues: CASSYGQLNEKLFF. CDR3 nucleotide sequence: TGTGCCAGCAGTTACGGACAGCTAAATGAAAAACTGTTTTTT.